This is a list of T cell receptor beta chains from one sample in a study of metastatic and nonmetastatic thyroid tumors. TCRdb re-called the PCR reads through MiXCR. The sample has approximately 65,000 clones; 4% to 4.5% are singletons. The sample was blood. The receptors stem from a female donor with papillary thyroid cancer or a benign thyroid nodule (not recorded which). Some clones in this sample may be carry-over from other donors' samples. The CDR3 runs from the conserved cysteine through the conserved F or W. The order of the fields is V gene, J gene, clone size, D gene, CDR3 DNA, CDR3 protein. The D gene is left open where the match is weak. Size is stated for part of the rows, as once, few or many counts, or as a class when the clone is expanded.

TRBV6-1	TRBJ1-5	many	-	TGTGCCAGCAGTTACGGGCCAGGGCCACAGCCCCAGCATTTT	CASSYGPGPQPQHF
TRBV6-1	TRBJ2-3	many	TRBD2	TGTGCCAGCAGGTCGACTAGCGGCACAGATACGCAGTATTTT	CASRSTSGTDTQYF
TRBV6-1	TRBJ2-4	many	-	TGTGCCAGCAGCAAGCAGGGTTACATTCAGTACTTC	CASSKQGYIQYF
TRBV6-1	TRBJ2-5	-	-	TGTGCCAGCGCGGCAGGGCTGAGAGAGACCCAGTACTTC	CASAAGLRETQYF
TRBV4-1	TRBJ2-2	many	TRBD1	TGCGCCAGCAGCCGACAACAGGGGAACGGGGAGCTGTTTTTT	CASSRQQGNGELFF
TRBV6-1	TRBJ1-5	-	-	TGTGCCAGCATGAGGGGATGGGGGGACAATCAGCCCCAGCATTTT	CASMRGWGDNQPQHF
TRBV15	TRBJ2-3	few	-	TGTGCCACCAGCAGAGACACAGATACGCAGTATTTT	CATSRDTDTQYF
TRBV2	TRBJ1-1	many	-	TGTGCCAGCAGGGCTCAAGAGAACACTGAAGCTTTCTTT	CASRAQENTEAFF
TRBV6-2/TRBV6-3	TRBJ2-2	few	-	TGTGCCATCAGCCTGGGATGGTCCGGGGAGCTGTTTTTT	CAISLGWSGELFF
TRBV6-5	TRBJ2-1	many	-	TGTGCCAGCAGTTACTCCTTCCCTCTAGCAGACTCCTACAATGAGCAGTTCTTC	CASSYSFPLADSYNEQFF
TRBV7-8	TRBJ1-1	many	-	TGTGCCAGCAGCGAACAAGTAATGAACACTGAAGCTTTCTTT	CASSEQVMNTEAFF
TRBV11-2	TRBJ1-1	many	-	TGTGCCAGCAGCTTATTTCTGGACACTGAAGCTTTCTTT	CASSLFLDTEAFF
TRBV6-1	TRBJ2-2	few	TRBD2	TGTGCCAGCAGTCACTACCCGGGACTAGCGGTGACCGGGGAGCTGTTTTTT	CASSHYPGLAVTGELFF
TRBV5-5	TRBJ1-1	few	-	TGTGCCAGCAGCCCGCCCGGCAGGGGGAACACTGAAGCTTTCTTT	CASSPPGRGNTEAFF
TRBV6-1	TRBJ2-1	-	-	TGTGCCAGCAGACCCGGGCAGTGCAATGAGCAGTTCTTC	CASRPGQCNEQFF
TRBV27	TRBJ2-3	medium-sized	-	TGTGCCAGCAGTTTATCTATGACGCTAGGAACTTCGCAGTATTTT	CASSLSMTLGTSQYF
TRBV2	TRBJ1-3	many	-	TGTGCCAGCAGTGAGGGAACTGGAAACACCATATATTTT	CASSEGTGNTIYF
TRBV18	TRBJ2-7	many	-	TGTGCCAGCTCACCCCTGGTGGACTACGAGCAGTACTTC	CASSPLVDYEQYF
TRBV11-2	TRBJ2-7	many	-	TGTGCCAGCAGTTCGCCCCGGCTAGCCGCCTTGGAGCAGTACTTC	CASSSPRLAALEQYF
TRBV6-1	TRBJ2-7	few	-	TGTGCCAGCAGCCAAGATTCAGGCGCCGAGCAGTACTTC	CASSQDSGAEQYF
TRBV7-9	TRBJ2-3	many	-	TGTGCCAGCAGCTTAACGGGACGCTACACAGATACGCAGTATTTT	CASSLTGRYTDTQYF
TRBV27	TRBJ1-5	many	TRBD1	TGTGCCAGCAGTCGGAAACCGGGACAGGGAAAGCCCCAGCATTTT	CASSRKPGQGKPQHF
TRBV27	TRBJ2-6	few	TRBD1	TGTGCCAGCAGTCCCGACTGGACAGGGTCCGGGGCCAACGTCCTGACTTTC	CASSPDWTGSGANVLTF
TRBV4-1	TRBJ1-1	many	-	TGCGCCAGCAGCCAAGTTGGGGGTATTAGCACTGAAGCTTTCTTT	CASSQVGGISTEAFF
TRBV6-2/TRBV6-3	TRBJ1-1	-	-	TGTGCCAGCAGTGCCTGGACAATGGTGAACACTGAATCTTTCTTT	CASSAWTMVNTESFF
TRBV6-5	TRBJ2-7	many	-	TGTGCCAGCAGTTACTCGGGCGAGCAGTACTTC	CASSYSGEQYF
TRBV20-1	TRBJ1-5	many	-	TGCAGTGCTAGTGGAGGGGTGAGCAATCAGCCCCAGCATTTT	CSASGGVSNQPQHF
TRBV19	TRBJ1-1	few	TRBD1	TGTGCCAGTAGTATAGAAAGCAGGGGGGCCGGTGACACTGAAGCTTTCTTT	CASSIESRGAGDTEAFF